The next 18 T cell receptor beta chains were all read from a single sample in a study of blood T cell repertoires in COVID-19. Some clones are missing from TCRdb's copy, which holds only in-frame ones; the method was immunoSEQ multiplex PCR. The table lists 290,000 or so clones, 90% to 95% of them singletons. Sequencing used peripheral blood. The receptors were gathered from a woman in her thirties with COVID-19, enrolled during active disease.

The chain has TRBV15 and TRBJ2-3; TRBD2 matches 9 bases. The CDR3 has 18 amino acids. After removal of 1 base from V and 0 bases from J, the junction contained 8 bases not matched to a gene. The germline gives CDR1 LNHNV, CDR2 YYDKDF (reference sequence). CDR3 DNA sequence: TGTGCCACCAGCAGAGGCCGGGGAGCGGGAGGCAGCACAGATACGCAGTATTTT. Protein: CATSRGRGAGGSTDTQYF.

The chain couples TRBV6-2 or TRBV6-3 to TRBJ1-5, with 8 bases matching TRBD1. The length of the CDR3 is 15 residues. V was pared by 6 bases and J by 5 bases, with 9 bases of the junction left unmatched. Germline lookup yields CDR1 MNHEY and CDR2 SVGEGT. The CDR3 sequence is CASSATRTGYQPQHF. The CDR3 DNA reads as TGTGCCAGCAGCGCCACTCGGACAGGGTATCAGCCCCAGCATTTT.

This chain connects TRBV9 to TRBJ2-1; 9 nucleotides agree with TRBD1. This CDR3 has 13 residues. Germline V lookup: CDR1 SGDLS, CDR2 YYNGEE. With 9 bases clipped from V and 5 bases from J, the junction kept 6 bases outside the gene matches. The CDR3 reads CATQGATDNEQFF. The DNA for the CDR3 is TGTGCCACACAGGGGGCGACCGACAATGAGCAGTTCTTC.

The chain couples TRBV2 to TRBJ1-1, with D possibly TRBD1 on 6 matching bases. CDR1 and CDR2 (germline): SNHLY, FYNNEI. Trimming shortened V by 4 bases and J by 5 bases, and 14 bases separated the two germline ends. The CDR3 is made up of 14 amino acids. CDR3: CASSVQGRGTEAFF. The DNA for the CDR3 is TGTGCCAGCAGTGTTCAGGGGAGGGGAACTGAAGCTTTCTTT.

As regards this clone: The junction differs from germline at one of its ends, possibly a read error. This chain connects TRBV5-6 to TRBJ2-7, with 7 bases fitting TRBD1. Germline V gives CDR1 SGHDT, CDR2 YYEEEE. CDR3 size: 15 residues. CDR3 region: CASSLVGTASNEQYF. The CDR3 coding sequence is TGTGCCAGCAGCTTGGTGGGGACAGCCTCCAACGAGCAGTACTTC. The full variable domain, completed using reference TRBV5-6 and TRBJ2-7, is DAGVTQSPTHLIKTRGQQVTLRCSPKSGHDTVSWYQQALGQGPQFIFQYYEEEERQRGNFPDRFSGHQFPNYSSELNVNALLLGDSALYLCASSLVGTASNEQYFGPGTRLTVT.

This sequence joins TRBV5-1 and TRBJ1-1, with 10 bases fitting TRBD1. V shed 4 bases and J 4 bases; nucleotides not matched to a gene: 10. This CDR3 has 16 amino acids. Germline V gene data show CDR1 as SGHRS and CDR2 as YFSETQ. Here the CDR3 reads CASSLNSGTGVTEAFF. The CDR3 DNA reads as TGCGCCAGCAGCCTAAATTCCGGGACAGGGGTCACTGAAGCTTTCTTT.

This chain joins TRBV2 and TRBJ1-1; TRBD1 matches 7 bases. Trimming cost V 9 bases and J 12 bases; bases outside gene matches: 4. The CDR3 extends over 9 amino acids. Germline CDR1 reads SNHLY; CDR2 reads FYNNEI. The CDR3 sequence: CARQGFPFF. CDR3 DNA sequence: TGTGCCAGACAGGGGTTTCCTTTCTTT.

This rearrangement joins TRBV9 to TRBJ2-2; 11 nucleotides align to TRBD2. Losses at the gene ends were 4 bases for V and 0 bases for J; bases not matched to a gene: 5. CDR3 length: 17 residues. The V gene's germline CDR1 is SGDLS and CDR2 YYNGEE. The CDR3 spells CASSLRLAGSNTGELFF. The DNA of the CDR3 is TGTGCCAGCAGCCTCCGACTAGCGGGGTCGAACACCGGGGAGCTGTTTTTT.

This chain uses TRBV6-5 with TRBJ1-6; D gene ambiguous. Germline loops: CDR1 MNHEY, CDR2 SVGAGI. This CDR3 comprises 15 residues. Trimming pared 6 bases from V and 6 bases from J, leaving 15 bases between. The CDR3 is CASRPTAGVNSPLHF. Written as DNA, the CDR3 is TGTGCCAGCAGACCGACCGCGGGAGTTAATTCACCCCTCCACTTT.

The gene calls are TRBV11-2 and TRBJ2-7, with 8 bases that match TRBD1. Trimming removed 4 bases from V and 4 bases from J; junction bases left unmatched: 3. In germline, CDR1 is SGHAT, CDR2 FQNNGV. The CDR3 extends over 13 amino acids. CDR3 sequence: CASSSRQGYEQYF. CDR3 DNA sequence: TGTGCCAGCAGCTCGAGACAGGGGTACGAGCAGTACTTC.

The chain uses TRBV28 and TRBJ1-4, with D possibly matching TRBD1 (6 bases). Looked up from germline, CDR1 is MDHEN and CDR2 is SYDVKM. The CDR3 length is 15 residues. V gave up 6 bases and J gave up 7 bases, with 18 bases separating them. CDR3 DNA sequence: TGTGCCAGCAGCCCCGGACAGCTAAGGGGTGAAAAACTGTTTTTT. This sequence encodes CASSPGQLRGEKLFF.

J is TRBJ1-1 and V is TRBV5-1; perhaps TRBD1 as D (6 bases). From germline, CDR1 is SGHRS and CDR2 YFSETQ. V shed 5 bases and J shed 0 bases, with 17 bases lying between them. The CDR3 is 16 residues long. Here the CDR3 DNA reads TGCGCCAGCAGTTACAATGTGGGGGCCTTGAACACTGAAGCTTTCTTT. Protein sequence: CASSYNVGALNTEAFF.

The chain is built from TRBV7-6 and TRBJ2-1; D might be TRBD1 (6 bases). The germline V gene has CDR1 SGHVS and CDR2 FNYEAQ. The CDR3 has 15 residues. With 5 bases removed from V and 10 bases from J, the gap between germline ends came to 21 bases. The chain's CDR3 is CASSEYRDAGIEQFF. DNA for the CDR3: TGTGCCAGCAGCGAGTACAGGGATGCAGGGATAGAGCAGTTCTTC.

The chain carries TRBV5-1 and TRBJ1-1; D is perhaps TRBD1 (6 bases). Trimming left V 0 bases short and J 4 bases short, with 7 bases between. The CDR3 consists of 13 residues. CDR1 SGHRS and CDR2 YFSETQ come from the germline V gene. The CDR3 region is CASSLGGLTEAFF. In DNA, the CDR3 is TGCGCCAGCAGCTTGGGGGGGCTCACTGAAGCTTTCTTT. Full variable domain (rest looked up from reference TRBV5-1 and TRBJ1-1): KAGVTQTPRYLIKTRGQQVTLSCSPISGHRSVSWYQQTPGQGLQFLFEYFSETQRNKGNFPGRFSGRQFSNSRSEMNVSTLELGDSALYLCASSLGGLTEAFFGQGTRLTVV.

The chain has TRBV5-6 and TRBJ2-5; 15 nucleotides match TRBD2. This CDR3 has 17 amino acids. V trimming: 4 bases; J trimming: 5 bases; junction bases outside the gene matches: 9. The germline gives CDR1 SGHDT, CDR2 YYEEEE. The CDR3 DNA follows: TGTGCCAGCAGCCTTTGGACTAGCGGGAGGGCCTCGGAGACCCAGTACTTC. Amino acid sequence: CASSLWTSGRASETQYF.

V gene TRBV7-2 combines with J gene TRBJ1-2; no clear D. The CDR3 covers 16 residues. Per the germline V gene, CDR1 is SGHTA and CDR2 is FQGNSA. The V and J ends lost 1 base and 1 base respectively, with 13 bases between them. CDR3 coding DNA: TGTGCCAGCAGCTTAGTTCAGTTGGGCCTTAACTATGGCTACACCTTC. It is translated as CASSLVQLGLNYGYTF. The variable domain in full, with the rest retrieved from reference TRBV7-2 and TRBJ1-2, is GAGVSQSPSNKVTEKGKDVELRCDPISGHTALYWYRQSLGQGLEFLIYFQGNSAPDKSGLPSDRFSAERTGGSVSTLTIQRTQQEDSAVYLCASSLVQLGLNYGYTFGSGTRLTVV.

The chain combines TRBV6-1 with TRBJ1-6; D might be TRBD1 (6 bases). This CDR3 has 18 residues. V gave up 0 bases and J gave up 13 bases, with 25 bases separating them. Germline CDR1 and CDR2: MNHNS and SASEGT. Here the CDR3 reads CASSEAVHIGQWKLPLHF. CDR3 sequence (DNA): TGTGCCAGCAGTGAAGCGGTGCATATAGGACAGTGGAAATTGCCCCTCCACTTT.

The chain joins TRBV12-5 to TRBJ2-1, with 11 nucleotides matching TRBD1. The CDR3 has 16 residues. The germline V gene encodes CDR1 LGHNT and CDR2 FRNRAP. Unmatched junction bases numbered 7, after V lost 2 bases and J lost 7 bases. The CDR3 nucleotides are TGTGCTAGTGGTTTGTTCAAAGGACAGGGGGCAAATGAGCAGTTCTTC. Translated: CASGLFKGQGANEQFF.